Presented here are 23 T cell receptor beta chains from one specimen sequenced in a study of T-cell memory formation after mild COVID-19. TCRdb redid the calling of the 5' RACE reads with MiXCR, one entry per CDR3 protein. The sample lists approximately 300,000 distinct CDR3 sequences, just under 20% occurring once. Sequenced sample: PBMCs or a T cell subset sorted from them (not recorded which). These receptor sequences come from a man younger than 35 who had mild COVID-19 (a few samples of this study predate the infection). Cell type and time point are not known.

The V gene is TRBV28, the J gene TRBJ1-6; D gene unclear. The germline gives CDR1 MDHEN, CDR2 SYDVKM. This CDR3 is built from 12 residues. V lost 7 bases, J lost 7 bases, and 8 bases lay in between. The chain's CDR3 is CASNRLNSPLHF. The CDR3 DNA reads as TGTGCCAGCAACAGACTCAATTCACCCCTCCACTTT. Full variable domain (remainder filled in from reference TRBV28 and TRBJ1-6): DVKVTQSSRYLVKRTGEKVFLECVQDMDHENMFWYRQDPGLGLRLIYFSYDVKMKEKGDIPEGYSVSREKKERFSLILESASTNQTSMYLCASNRLNSPLHFGNGTRLTVT.

The table lists this clonotype with a few counts. The CDR3 DNA reads as TGTGCCAGCAGCCACGGCGGGAGACTCACAGATACGCAGTATTTT. Translating gives CASSHGGRLTDTQYF. This chain connects TRBV3-1 to TRBJ2-3, with 7 bases aligning to TRBD2. V lost 3 bases and J lost 2; bases outside the gene matches: 5. CDR3 length: 15 residues. Germline lookup yields CDR1 LGHDT and CDR2 YNNKEL (reference sequence).

The V call is TRBV13, the J call TRBJ2-1, with 9 bases identical to TRBD2. V shed 5 bases, J shed 4 bases, and the junction held 9 bases outside the gene matches. This CDR3 contains 16 residues. CDR1 is PRHDT, CDR2 FYEKMQ, per germline (reference sequence). The CDR3 sequence is CASSPAGGLGYNEQFF. In DNA, the CDR3 is TGTGCCAGCAGCCCAGCGGGGGGCCTAGGTTACAATGAGCAGTTCTTC.

This clonotype has only a few counts. The rearrangement uses TRBV7-2 and TRBJ2-3; no definite D call. CDR3 length equals 15 residues. V was clipped by 8 bases and J by 0 bases, with 15 bases between them. The germline gives CDR1 SGHTA, CDR2 FQGNSA. The CDR3 region has the DNA TGTGCCAGCGTATTTCTAGTGGTTAGCACAGATACGCAGTATTTT. Protein: CASVFLVVSTDTQYF.

This sequence joins TRBV3-1 and TRBJ1-3; D perhaps matches TRBD1 (6 bases). The CDR3 is 16 residues long. CDR1 and CDR2 from the germline V gene are LGHDT and YNNKEL (reference sequence). The V end was cut by 1 base, the J end by 3 bases, with 13 bases between. Here the CDR3 DNA reads TGTGCCAGCAGCCAAGGCATAGGGGGGAGTGGAAACACCATATATTTT. This gives the protein CASSQGIGGSGNTIYF.

The chain carries TRBV28 and TRBJ1-4; D is ambiguous. Germline V gene data show CDR1 as MDHEN and CDR2 as SYDVKM. V was trimmed by 3 bases and J by 8 bases, leaving 4 bases between them. The CDR3 is made up of 11 amino acids. CDR3 coding DNA: TGTGCCAGCAGTTTTTGGGAAAAACTGTTTTTT. This encodes CASSFWEKLFF. Full variable domain (remainder filled in from reference TRBV28 and TRBJ1-4): DVKVTQSSRYLVKRTGEKVFLECVQDMDHENMFWYRQDPGLGLRLIYFSYDVKMKEKGDIPEGYSVSREKKERFSLILESASTNQTSMYLCASSFWEKLFFGSGTQLSVL.

The CDR3 is CAIISRVINQPQHF. The CDR3 nucleotides read TGTGCCATCATTTCCAGGGTTATCAATCAGCCCCAGCATTTT. The rearrangement links TRBV10-3 to TRBJ1-5, with D maybe TRBD1 (5 bases). V was cut by 7 bases and J by 3 bases, with 13 bases left in between. Germline V gene data show CDR1 as ENHRY and CDR2 as SYGVKD. The length of the CDR3 is 14 residues.

This clonotype was detected only a few times. The V gene is TRBV12-3 or TRBV12-4, the J gene TRBJ1-3; D is unresolved. The CDR3 length is 13 residues. Trimming cost V 1 base and J 5 bases, with 6 bases left between them. The DNA for the CDR3 is TGTGCCAGCAGTTTAGACAGCCGAAACACCATATATTTT. Amino acids: CASSLDSRNTIYF.

This clonotype was seen only a few times. The chain has TRBV4-1 and TRBJ2-1; D possibly corresponds to TRBD2 (6 bases). V was cut by 0 bases and J by 8 bases, with 20 bases left in between. CDR1 MGHRA and CDR2 YSYEKL come from the germline V gene. CDR3 length: 17 amino acids. CDR3 coding DNA: TGCGCCAGCAGCCAAGATCGTAGGAGCGGGCCGATGCATGAGCAGTTCTTC. As protein: CASSQDRRSGPMHEQFF.

This clonotype was seen more than once but under ten times. The V call is TRBV5-1, the J call TRBJ2-3; no clear D. V was trimmed by 2 bases and J by 4 bases, leaving 5 bases between them. Germline lookup yields CDR1 SGHRS and CDR2 YFSETQ. This CDR3 is built from 12 residues. CDR3 nucleotide sequence: TGCGCCAGCAGCTTCAATTCAGATACGCAGTATTTT. Translating it yields CASSFNSDTQYF.

This clonotype came up a few times. The V gene is TRBV5-1, the J gene TRBJ2-3; TRBD1 is a possible D gene (5 bases). CDR3 length: 14 amino acids. V lost 4 bases and J lost 3, with 12 bases in between. Germline lookup yields CDR1 SGHRS and CDR2 YFSETQ. CDR3 amino acids: CASSVRAATDTQYF. The CDR3 nucleotides are TGCGCCAGCAGCGTCAGGGCGGCGACAGATACGCAGTATTTT.

This clonotype was counted ten times or more. V gene TRBV7-2 combines with J gene TRBJ2-5, with 8 bases aligning to TRBD2. V was clipped by 5 bases and J by 5 bases; unmatched bases: 7. The CDR3 is 14 residues long. Germline values: CDR1 SGHTA, CDR2 FQGNSA. The CDR3 nucleotides are TGTGCCAGCAGCCCATCGGGACTAGTGGAGACCCAGTACTTC. Translated: CASSPSGLVETQYF.

By sample share, this clonotype is medium-sized. V and J are TRBV7-2 and TRBJ2-1; 11 bases are a match to TRBD2. V lost 6 bases to trimming and J lost 7 bases; unmatched junction nucleotides: 8. The length of the CDR3 is 15 residues. CDR1 and CDR2 from the germline V gene are SGHTA and FQGNSA. The CDR3, as DNA: TGTGCCAGCAGTTTCGGACTAGCGGGTGGGAATGAGCAGTTCTTC. Protein: CASSFGLAGGNEQFF.

V and J are TRBV7-2 and TRBJ1-2, with D maybe TRBD1 (5 bases). CDR1 is SGHTA and CDR2 is FQGNSA in the germline V gene. This CDR3 is 15 amino acids long. Trimming removed 3 bases at V and 2 bases at J, with 13 bases between. CDR3 in amino acids: CASSLGTAKNYGYTF. CDR3 in DNA: TGTGCCAGCAGCTTGGGGACGGCGAAAAACTATGGCTACACCTTC.

The V and J genes are TRBV4-3 and TRBJ2-1, with D possibly matching TRBD1 (5 bases). The V gene lost 3 bases and the J gene lost 5 bases, with 26 bases spanning the gap. Per the germline V gene, CDR1 is LGHNA and CDR2 is YSLEER. The length of the CDR3 is 19 residues. The DNA of the CDR3 is TGCGCCAGCAGCCAGGTCCTATTGGGGCCAGCGTCCGAACACAATGAGCAGTTCTTC. Translated: CASSQVLLGPASEHNEQFF.

This clonotype was found a few times. This chain connects TRBV6-2 or TRBV6-3 to TRBJ2-2; D is perhaps TRBD2 (6 bases). Germline-derived CDR1 and CDR2 are MNHEY and SVGEGT. The CDR3 contains 18 residues. Trimming removed 2 bases from V and 6 bases from J, with 22 bases in between. CDR3 residues: CASSYAVGTGDRPGELFF. The CDR3 nucleotides read TGTGCCAGCAGTTACGCCGTAGGGACGGGAGATCGGCCCGGGGAGCTGTTTTTT.

This clonotype was observed once. The chain is built from TRBV7-7 and TRBJ1-5; D gene uncertain. The CDR3 covers 12 residues. The V gene's germline CDR1 is SSHAT and CDR2 FNYEAQ (reference sequence). The CDR3 DNA follows: TGTGCTGGGTCTGGCCGCAATCAGCCCCAGCATTTT. This translates into CAGSGRNQPQHF.

This sequence joins TRBV12-3 or TRBV12-4 and TRBJ2-3; the match to TRBD1 covers 9 bases. Trimming took 4 bases from V and 4 from J; bases not matched to a gene: 6. The CDR3 spans 15 residues. The CDR3 loop is CASSSGQGIADTQYF. The DNA for the CDR3 is TGTGCCAGCAGTTCTGGACAGGGGATCGCAGATACGCAGTATTTT.

J is TRBJ2-3 and V is TRBV11-2, with D perhaps assigned TRBD1 or TRBD2 (5 bases each). Germline V lookup: CDR1 SGHAT, CDR2 FQNNGV. This CDR3 spans 21 amino acids. The V end was cut by 4 bases, the J end by 0 bases, with 29 bases between. CDR3 sequence (DNA): TGTGCCAGCAGCTCCTATAGGGTGCAATGGGGGATCCTTCCTAGCACAGATACGCAGTATTTT. Protein: CASSSYRVQWGILPSTDTQYF.

The J gene is TRBJ1-6, the V gene TRBV6-2 or TRBV6-3; the match to TRBD1 covers 9 bases. Germline CDR1 is MNHEY and CDR2 is SVGEGT. Trimming removed 4 bases from V and 11 bases from J; junction bases left unmatched: 6. CDR3 size: 14 residues. The CDR3 bases are TGTGCCAGCAGTTTCCGGGACAGGGTCCCACCCCTCCACTTT. It specifies CASSFRDRVPPLHF.

The chain joins TRBV4-1 to TRBJ1-1; D not certain. Germline CDR1 is MGHRA and CDR2 is YSYEKL. V was pared by 4 bases and J by 0 bases, with 12 bases between. This CDR3 is built from 15 residues. In DNA form, the CDR3 reads TGCGCCAGCAGCCCCTCAGTAGTAGTGAACACTGAAGCTTTCTTT. This sequence encodes CASSPSVVVNTEAFF.

This clonotype was recorded many times. The chain recombines TRBV5-1 with TRBJ2-1; D remains ambiguous. Looked up from germline, CDR1 is SGHRS and CDR2 is YFSETQ. The CDR3 is made up of 15 amino acids. V lost 0 bases and J 5 bases, leaving 12 bases between the germline ends. In nucleotides, the CDR3 is TGCGCCAGCAGCTTGGGGGGTCGTGTGGACAATGAGCAGTTCTTC. This codes for CASSLGGRVDNEQFF.

V and J are TRBV6-4 and TRBJ2-7; unclear D gene. From germline, CDR1 is MRHNA and CDR2 SNTAGT. The CDR3 sequence is 17 residues long. The V and J ends lost 2 bases and 2 bases respectively, with 19 bases between them. CDR3 residues: CASSDPPWASPPYEQYV. CDR3 bases: TGTGCCAGCAGTGACCCCCCCTGGGCCAGTCCCCCCTACGAGCAGTACGTC.